Below, 21 T cell receptor beta chains from the same sample are listed, as sequenced in a study of blood T cells in healthy people across ages. The second PCR ran about 7 to 12 cycles with a sample-barcoded 5' primer and J-beta primers. One entry per CDR3 protein, called by TCRdb with MiXCR from the 5' RACE reads. The sample lists 540,000 or so distinct CDR3 sequences; 47% were seen once. The sample consisted of blood. All receptors come from a man aged 80 or over in good health.

Many counts were recorded for this clonotype. V and J are TRBV6-5 and TRBJ1-2; no definite D call. The CDR3 has 13 amino acids. Germline V lookup: CDR1 MNHEY, CDR2 SVGAGI. Between the trimmed V and J ends, which lost 2 bases and 2 bases, there was a span of 6 bases. The CDR3 protein is CASSYGENYGYTF. DNA for the CDR3: TGTGCCAGCAGTTACGGGGAGAACTATGGCTACACCTTC.

The chain combines TRBV29-1 with TRBJ1-2; unclear D gene. The CDR3 is 12 residues long. The V and J ends lost 6 bases and 0 bases respectively, with 8 bases between them. Germline V gene lookup returns CDR1 SQVTM and CDR2 ANQGSEA. CDR3 sequence: CSVLAANYGYTF. DNA of the CDR3: TGCAGCGTCCTGGCGGCTAACTATGGCTACACCTTC.

This clonotype has just a few counts. The junction departs from the called germline gene at one end, perhaps through a read error. This sequence joins TRBV12-3 or TRBV12-4 and TRBJ2-1; 9 positions match TRBD2. This CDR3 spans 14 amino acids. The CDR3 coding sequence is TGTGCCAGCAGATTAGCGGGAGTAGTTTATGAGCAGTTCTTC. Protein: CASRLAGVVYEQFF.

Regarding this clonotype: As the CDR3 is not closed by the conserved phenylalanine or tryptophan, this likely results from a read error. This chain connects TRBV7-9 to TRBJ2-1; D gene unclear. The CDR3 has 11 residues. The V end lost 2 bases, the J end lost 8 bases, and 4 bases lay between the germline ends. CDR1 SEHNR and CDR2 FQNEAQ come from the germline V gene (reference sequence). CDR3 nucleotide sequence: TGTGCCAGCAGCTTAATCCATGAGCAGTTCTCC. Its translation: CASSLIHEQFS.

This chain joins TRBV29-1 and TRBJ2-7, with 8 bases identical to TRBD2. CDR3 length: 14 amino acids. CDR1 and CDR2 from the germline V gene are SQVTM and ANQGSEA. V shed 6 bases, J shed 2 bases, and the junction held 9 bases outside the gene matches. The chain's CDR3 is CSVRVGGLAYEQYF. CDR3 bases: TGCAGCGTGCGCGTAGGGGGACTAGCCTACGAGCAGTACTTC.

This clonotype has just a few counts. The chain carries TRBV4-2 and TRBJ1-5; TRBD1 might be the D (5 bases). CDR1 is LGHNA, CDR2 YNFKEQ, per germline. V was clipped by 0 bases and J by 6 bases, with 24 bases between them. CDR3 length: 19 amino acids. DNA of the CDR3: TGTGCCAGCAGCCAAGATCTCCTCGGGGACCTAAGGCGGGTTCAGCCCCAGCATTTT. Its protein is CASSQDLLGDLRRVQPQHF.

The CDR3 nucleotides read TGCGCCAGCAGCGACAGGGGTCCGAACACCGGGGAGCTGTTTTTT. Amino acids: CASSDRGPNTGELFF. The rearrangement joins TRBV5-1 to TRBJ2-2, with 8 bases lining up with TRBD1. Trimming at V came to 4 bases and at J to 0 bases, leaving 2 bases not matched to a gene. The CDR3 loop spans 15 amino acids. Germline V lookup: CDR1 SGHRS, CDR2 YFSETQ.

In its sample, this clonotype was seen many times. The chain combines TRBV12-3 or TRBV12-4 with TRBJ2-3, with TRBD1 matching over 7 bases. V lost 6 bases, J lost 1 base, and 10 bases stayed unmatched. The CDR3 runs to 16 residues. The CDR3 protein is CASSRQGPLGTDTQYF. The CDR3 DNA is TGTGCCAGCAGCAGACAGGGCCCCCTTGGCACAGATACGCAGTATTTT.

V usage is TRBV20-1 and J usage is TRBJ2-1; D possibly corresponds to TRBD1 (6 bases). Between the trimmed V and J ends, which lost 7 bases and 1 base, there was a span of 20 bases. The CDR3 loop spans 16 amino acids. Per germline, CDR1 DFQATT and CDR2 SNEGSKA (reference sequence). CDR3 in amino acids: CSVRGLGLPSYNEQFF. The CDR3 DNA reads as TGCAGTGTCAGGGGTTTAGGACTTCCTTCCTACAATGAGCAGTTCTTC.

This clonotype was detected only once. The chain joins TRBV5-5 to TRBJ2-3, with D possibly being TRBD1 (6 bases). This CDR3 is built from 18 residues. V was pared by 3 bases and J by 1 base, with 21 bases between. The germline V gene encodes CDR1 SGHKS and CDR2 YYEKEE (reference sequence). CDR3 DNA sequence: TGTGCCAGCAGCTCCTCGATCCGGGACACTAGAGGCACAGATACGCAGTATTTT. Translation gives CASSSSIRDTRGTDTQYF.

For this clonotype: The junction does not match germline at one end; this may be a read error. This chain links TRBV7-9 with TRBJ2-7, with 8 bases identical to TRBD1. In germline, CDR1 is SEHNR, CDR2 FQNEAQ (reference sequence). CDR3 size: 14 residues. Here the CDR3 reads CVSSFGQGKTEQYF. CDR3 nucleotide sequence: TGTGTCAGCAGCTTCGGACAGGGTAAGACCGAGCAGTACTTC. The full variable domain, completed using reference TRBV7-9 and TRBJ2-7, is DTGVSQNPRHKITKRGQNVTFRCDPISEHNRLYWYRQTLGQGPEFLTYFQNEAQLEKSRLLSDRFSAERPKGSFSTLEIQRTEQGDSAMYLCVSSFGQGKTEQYFGPGTRLTVT.

This chain joins TRBV2 and TRBJ2-3; 10 positions match TRBD2. Looked up from germline, CDR1 is SNHLY and CDR2 is FYNNEI. The CDR3 length is 21 residues. J lost 2 bases, V lost 4 bases, and 21 bases had no gene match. The CDR3 DNA is TGTGCCAGCAGTGTGACGGCTAGCGGGAGCCCCACAGGAAGCCCCACAGATACGCAGTATTTT. It yields the protein CASSVTASGSPTGSPTDTQYF.

In its sample, this clonotype was seen once. This chain connects TRBV5-5 to TRBJ1-4; D unclear. The CDR3 totals 13 residues. V gave up 0 bases and J gave up 10 bases, with 10 bases separating them. The germline gives CDR1 SGHKS, CDR2 YYEKEE (reference sequence). The CDR3 loop is CASSLDGSRKLFF. For the CDR3, the DNA is TGTGCCAGCAGCTTGGACGGCTCCCGAAAACTGTTTTTT. The full variable domain, with the rest looked up from reference TRBV5-5 and TRBJ1-4, is DAGVTQSPTHLIKTRGQQVTLRCSPISGHKSVSWYQQVLGQGPQFIFQYYEKEERGRGNFPDRFSARQFPNYSSELNVNALLLGDSALYLCASSLDGSRKLFFGSGTQLSVL.

The V and J genes are TRBV28 and TRBJ1-3; perhaps TRBD1 as D (5 bases). Trimming removed 3 bases from V and 1 base from J, with 10 bases in between. Germline V lookup: CDR1 MDHEN, CDR2 SYDVKM. This CDR3 comprises 15 residues. The CDR3 coding sequence is TGTGCCAGCAGTTTTGGAGACAGTTCTGGAAACACCATATATTTT. Its translation is CASSFGDSSGNTIYF.

The chain couples TRBV5-1 to TRBJ2-4; 7 bases are a match to TRBD1. The end of the DNA fits TRBJ2-7 better, so the J call may be wrong. CDR1 and CDR2 from the germline V gene are SGHRS and YFSETQ. The CDR3 length is 15 residues. The CDR3 is CASSSTGENGGEQYF. DNA for the CDR3: TGCGCCAGCAGCTCCACAGGGGAGAACGGAGGCGAGCAGTACTTC.

The rearrangement uses TRBV9 and TRBJ2-3; weak D call: TRBD2 (6 bases). Germline assignment: CDR1 SGDLS and CDR2 YYNGEE. The CDR3 sequence is 14 residues long. The germline V and J ends were trimmed by 0 bases and 5 bases, with 10 bases remaining between them. The CDR3 DNA follows: TGTGCCAGCAGCGTAGCGGGGGAAAAAGATACGCAGTATTTT. Translation: CASSVAGEKDTQYF.

The V and J genes are TRBV7-9 and TRBJ1-1; weak D call: TRBD1 (5 bases). The CDR3 runs 17 residues. Germline CDR1 and CDR2: SEHNR and FQNEAQ (reference sequence). V was shortened by 5 bases and J by 0 bases, with 19 bases between the two germline ends. As DNA, the CDR3 is TGTGCCAGCAGCCCAAGCCCAAGGGGCCTCATGAACACTGAAGCTTTCTTT. It translates to CASSPSPRGLMNTEAFF.

Only a few counts were recorded for this clonotype. The CDR3 region has the DNA TGCAGTGCCTCGCTCGGTGAGCAGTTCTTC. Its translation: CSASLGEQFF. The chain couples TRBV20-1 to TRBJ2-1; D unresolved. This CDR3 spans 10 amino acids. V lost 6 bases to trimming and J lost 9 bases, with 9 bases between them. The germline V gene encodes CDR1 DFQATT and CDR2 SNEGSKA (reference sequence).

The V and J genes are TRBV19 and TRBJ2-7; no reliable D call. The tail of the sequence fits TRBJ2-4 better, so the J call may be wrong. The germline CDR1 and CDR2 sequences are LNHDA and SQIVND (reference sequence). The CDR3 has 14 residues. The CDR3 DNA is TGTGCCAGTATTCCCCGGACGGCGGTGGACATTCAGTACTTC. Translated, it gives CASIPRTAVDIQYF.

This clonotype was recorded a few times. This rearrangement joins TRBV4-1 to TRBJ1-2, with unresolved D. Germline V gives CDR1 MGHRA, CDR2 YSYEKL. The V end was cut by 5 bases, the J end by 4 bases, with 20 bases between. The CDR3 runs 16 residues. The CDR3 DNA reads as TGCGCCAGCAGCGCCCTGGTTGCGACGGATCTCTATGGCTACACCTTC. Its protein product is CASSALVATDLYGYTF.

With regard to this clonotype: The junction does not match germline at one end; this may be a read error. The chain links TRBV18 to TRBJ1-2; D is possibly TRBD1 (5 bases). CDR1 is KGHSH and CDR2 is LQKENI in the germline V gene. The CDR3 has 16 residues. CDR3 residues: CASSPPEIFGGYGYTF. DNA of the CDR3: TGTGCCAGCTCGCCACCGGAAATTTTCGGGGGCTATGGCTACACCTTC.